This TCR beta chain was sequenced in a study of cytomegalovirus exposure and HLA in healthy donors. Study-wide results and caveats: Later analysis identified a missense DCLRE1C variant that was linked to TCR beta V- and J-gene trimming.

This clone was detected a few times. No antigen is known for it. A multiplex PCR was run with 60 Vbeta primers and 13 Jbeta primers. This table comes from immunoSEQ multiplex PCR, and its TCRdb copy is limited to in-frame clones, with some not included. The sample shows roughly 250,000 clones, about four fifths of them seen only once. This sequence was found in a girl aged 2-10 years in good health and CMV-seronegative. Material: PBMCs.

The chain's CDR3 is CASSSGTENTEAFF. CDR3 DNA: TGTGCCAGTAGTTCCGGGACAGAAAACACTGAAGCTTTCTTT. V is TRBV19 and J is TRBJ1-1, with 7 positions matching TRBD1. This CDR3 has 14 residues. Germline trimming cut 5 bases from V and 2 bases from J; bases unmatched to any gene: 5. Germline-derived CDR1 and CDR2 are LNHDA and SQIVND (reference sequence).